This T cell receptor (beta chain) was retrieved from a study of graft-versus-host responses after intestinal transplantation. Background on the study: Induction with anti-thymocyte globulin, then tacrolimus and steroids for three to four years, was given to all recipients.

Broader study findings: Where graft-donor T cell macrochimerism was present, patients had high graft-versus-host to host-versus-graft clonal ratios in allografts. The recipient marrow held GvH clones, and some of them showed up first in ileum or blood.

TCRdb keeps only in-frame clones here, not all; method: immunoSEQ multiplex PCR. This table has under 20,000 clones, more than 85% appearing once. For this clone: What it binds is unknown.

The sample here was PBMCs, taken 23 days after intestinal transplant. This TCR was recovered from a human patient who received an intestinal transplant, so some T cells may come from the graft donor.

This CDR3 is CASSPRRGVRPNTEAFF. DNA for the CDR3: TGCGCCAGCAGCCCGAGGCGAGGGGTGCGGCCGAACACTGAAGCTTTCTTT. The chain couples TRBV5-1 to TRBJ1-1, with D possibly matching TRBD1 (5 bases). The CDR3 contains 17 residues. V was clipped by 4 bases and J by 1 base, with 20 bases between them. Germline CDR1 SGHRS, CDR2 YFSETQ.